The present TCR beta chain was sequenced within a study of cytomegalovirus exposure and HLA in healthy donors. The ends lost 6 bases at V and 4 bases at J; junction bases unmatched: 8. Germline CDR1 reads SNHLY; CDR2 reads FYNNEI. This CDR3 spans 14 amino acids. Findings of the study overall: The authors later linked a missense DCLRE1C variant to TCR beta V- and J-gene trimming.

On this clone itself: Its matching antigen is unknown.

Primers for the PCR totalled 60 Vbeta and 13 Jbeta. TCRdb keeps only in-frame clones here, not all; method: immunoSEQ multiplex PCR. This table holds 150,000 or so clones, more than 70% found once. The sequenced material came from PBMCs. The rearrangement joins TRBV2 to TRBJ1-2, with 7 positions matching TRBD1. The sequence was collected from a woman between 40 and 55 years old in good health and CMV-seropositive. DNA for the CDR3: TGTGCCAGCAGAGGGGACAGCCAGCGCTATGGCTACACCTTC. This gives the protein CASRGDSQRYGYTF.